A selection of T cell receptor beta chains follows, all from one sample in a study of blood T cell repertoires in COVID-19. The assay was immunoSEQ multiplex PCR, and TCRdb's table has in-frame clones only and misses some. The data contain approximately 69,000 clones, around four fifths of them singletons. The sequencing sample was made of peripheral blood. The source is a woman at least 80 years old with acute or convalescent COVID-19. Each CDR3 is given with its conserved first and last residue. A D gene is named only where the DNA matches it firmly. Clone sizes are given selectively: once, few, many, or a class where the clone is expanded.

>once|TRBD1|TRBJ2-1|TRBV2
TGTGCCAGCAGTGGGGGTCCGACAGGGGGCGATTTCTTC
CASSGGPTGGDFF
>NA|TRBD1|TRBJ2-7|TRBV5-1
TGCGCCAGCAGTTCATTCCCGGGACAGGGAAGCGAGCAGTACTTC
CASSSFPGQGSEQYF
>once|NA|TRBJ2-1|TRBV10-2
TGCGCCAGCAGTGGTGGACTCCTAATGGGGACTCGGAATGAGCAGTTCTTC
CASSGGLLMGTRNEQFF
>few|TRBD1|TRBJ1-2|TRBV29-1
TGCAGCGTTTTCCCCCGGGACAGGCTCACCTTC
CSVFPRDRLTF
>NA|NA|TRBJ2-3|TRBV18
TGTGCCAGCTCACCCCGCCTAGGGGGGGCTGAGTTGGATACGCAGTATTTT
CASSPRLGGAELDTQYF
>NA|NA|TRBJ1-1|TRBV9
TGTGCCAGCAGCGTAGGCGGGGGGGATGATAACACTGAAGCTTTCTTT
CASSVGGGDDNTEAFF
>NA|NA|TRBJ2-7|TRBV5-1
TGCGCCAGCAGCTTAGGGTCGGGATGGAGCGAGCAGTACTTC
CASSLGSGWSEQYF
>NA|NA|TRBJ1-1|TRBV7-7
TGTGCCAGCAGCTCCTCGAGGGACACTAAGAACACTGAAGCTTTCTTT
CASSSSRDTKNTEAFF
>NA|NA|TRBJ1-6|TRBV24-1
TGTGCCACCTCTGGACAGCTCAATTCACCCCTCCACTTT
CATSGQLNSPLHF
>NA|TRBD1|TRBJ1-2|TRBV5-1
TGCGCCAGCAGCATAGGACAGGGGGCCTCTCTATTGACCTTC
CASSIGQGASLLTF
>NA|TRBD1|TRBJ1-5|TRBV30
TGTGCCTGGAGTGCGGGACAGGGGAATCAGCCCCAGCATTTT
CAWSAGQGNQPQHF
>few|TRBD1|TRBJ1-1|TRBV7-3
TGTGCCAGCAGCTTAACGACAGGGGGCTATAACACTGAAGCTTTCTTT
CASSLTTGGYNTEAFF
>NA|NA|TRBJ1-3|TRBV9
TGTGCCAGCAGTGCGGGATTCTCTGGAAACACCATATATTTT
CASSAGFSGNTIYF
>NA|NA|TRBJ1-1|TRBV20-1
TGCAGTGCTGAAGCCGATGGAGCTTTCTTT
CSAEADGAFF
>NA|TRBD1|TRBJ1-2|TRBV24-1
TGTGCCACAGGGGGCGGTATCTATGGCTACACCTTC
CATGGGIYGYTF
>NA|NA|TRBJ2-7|TRBV2
TGTGCCAGCAGGGAGGAACTTCCGAAAACGGTCTCCTACGAGCAGTACTTC
CASREELPKTVSYEQYF
>NA|NA|TRBJ2-1|TRBV12-3/TRBV12-4
TGTGCCAGCAGTTGGGATCCCGGGGGGCAGCAGTTCTTC
CASSWDPGGQQFF
>NA|NA|TRBJ2-3|TRBV7-2
TGTGCCAGCAGCGACCTGAAAGGAACGGGAGATACGCAGTATTTT
CASSDLKGTGDTQYF
>NA|TRBD2|TRBJ2-5|TRBV5-4
TGTGCCAGCAAGACTAGCGGGGGGGCCAAGGAAGAGACCCAGTACTTC
CASKTSGGAKEETQYF
>NA|NA|TRBJ1-4|TRBV28
TGTGCCAGCAGTTTAGTGGTGGGGGGGGCCGGAGAAAAACTGTTTTTT
CASSLVVGGAGEKLFF
>NA|NA|TRBJ2-1|TRBV14
TGTGCCAGCAGCCCCAGACTCAATGAGCAGTTCTTC
CASSPRLNEQFF
>NA|TRBD1|TRBJ2-1|TRBV12-5
TGTGCTAGTGGTTGGACCGGGACAGGGAGACACAATGAGCAGTTCTTC
CASGWTGTGRHNEQFF
>NA|NA|TRBJ2-7|TRBV30
TGTGCCTGGAGTGGACAAACCTACGAGCAGTACTTC
CAWSGQTYEQYF
>NA|NA|TRBJ1-1|TRBV10-3
TGTGCCATCAACGGGGAATCAACCACCACTGAAGCTTTCTTT
CAINGESTTTEAFF
>NA|TRBD2|TRBJ2-6|TRBV9
TGTGCCAGCAGCGTAGAGGTGCGGGGGGACTCTGGGGCCAACGTCCTGACTTTC
CASSVEVRGDSGANVLTF
>NA|TRBD1|TRBJ2-3|TRBV5-1
TGCGCCAGCAGCCACGGGACAGCAGCAGATACGCAGTATTTT
CASSHGTAADTQYF
>NA|TRBD1|TRBJ1-5|TRBV30
TGTGCCTGGAGTAGGACAGGGGAAGCTAGCAATCAGCCCCAGCATTTT
CAWSRTGEASNQPQHF
>NA|NA|TRBJ1-3|TRBV7-3
TGTGCCAGCAGCTTAGGCCAAGGAAACACCATATATTTT
CASSLGQGNTIYF
>NA|NA|TRBJ1-6|TRBV9
TGTGCCAGCAGCGTTAGCCTAGGCGGGCCCAATTCACCCCTCCACTTT
CASSVSLGGPNSPLHF
>NA|NA|TRBJ1-1|TRBV5-1
TGCGCCAGCACCGGCTACCAGAGGGTCTTT
CASTGYQRVF
>NA|NA|TRBJ1-1|TRBV7-9
TGTGCCAGCAGCCCACTTTTTGGCACTGAAGCTTTCTTT
CASSPLFGTEAFF
>NA|TRBD2|TRBJ2-2|TRBV5-1
TGCGCCAGCAGCCTACTGACTAGCGCCGGGGAGCTGTTTTTT
CASSLLTSAGELFF
>NA|TRBD1|TRBJ2-5|TRBV3-1/TRBV3-2
TGTGCCAGCAGCCTCGGGACAGGGAACCGAGAGACCCAGTACTTC
CASSLGTGNRETQYF
>NA|NA|TRBJ2-1|TRBV5-4
TGTGCCAGCAGCTTGGAGCCTAGAAGAGACAATGAGCAGTTCTTC
CASSLEPRRDNEQFF
>once|NA|TRBJ1-3|TRBV5-1
TGCGCCAGCAGCTTGGGGGACACCCAGGGAAACACCATATATTTT
CASSLGDTQGNTIYF
>NA|TRBD2|TRBJ2-4|TRBV29-1
TGCAGCGTTGAAGATCTAGCGGGAACAACCAAAAACATTCAGTACTTC
CSVEDLAGTTKNIQYF
>NA|TRBD2|TRBJ2-5|TRBV7-6
TGTGCCAGCAGCTTATTGCCCTCCCAGGGAGGGCAAGAGACCCAGTACTTC
CASSLLPSQGGQETQYF
>NA|TRBD1|TRBJ2-7|TRBV15
TGTGCCACCAGCAGAGACAGGGGGCTCCACGAGCAGTACTTC
CATSRDRGLHEQYF
>few|TRBD1|TRBJ1-4|TRBV18
TGTGCCAGCTCACCGGACAGGGCGGAAAAACTGTTTTTT
CASSPDRAEKLFF
>NA|TRBD2|TRBJ2-1|TRBV10-1
TGCGCCAGCAGTGAGATTCGACTAGCCTCCTACAATGAGCAGTTCTTC
CASSEIRLASYNEQFF
>few|TRBD1|TRBJ1-6|TRBV6-5
TGTGCCAGCAGTTACACCGGACAGGGATGGTCACCCCTCCACTTT
CASSYTGQGWSPLHF
>NA|NA|TRBJ1-3|TRBV30
TGTGCCCTGGAAGAGGGGGGGGCCGTTGGAAACACCATATATTTT
CALEEGGAVGNTIYF
>once|TRBD2|TRBJ2-2|TRBV5-8
TGTGCCAGCAGCCTAGGGACTAGCCCCACCGGGGAGCTGTTTTTT
CASSLGTSPTGELFF
>NA|TRBD1|TRBJ1-5|TRBV7-9
TGTGCCAGCAGTCTCAGGGGGGAAGGTCAGCCCCAGCATTTT
CASSLRGEGQPQHF
>NA|NA|TRBJ2-1|TRBV21-1
TGTGCCAGCAGCCCACGGACAGGGGGAATTATCTACAATGAGCAGTTCTTC
CASSPRTGGIIYNEQFF
>few|NA|TRBJ2-2|TRBV5-6
TGTGCCAGCACCGGCCGTAGAGGGGGGAACACCGGGGAGCTGTTTTTT
CASTGRRGGNTGELFF
>NA|NA|TRBJ1-6|TRBV27
TGTGCCAGCAAACAGAACTTATATAATTCACCCCTCCACTTT
CASKQNLYNSPLHF